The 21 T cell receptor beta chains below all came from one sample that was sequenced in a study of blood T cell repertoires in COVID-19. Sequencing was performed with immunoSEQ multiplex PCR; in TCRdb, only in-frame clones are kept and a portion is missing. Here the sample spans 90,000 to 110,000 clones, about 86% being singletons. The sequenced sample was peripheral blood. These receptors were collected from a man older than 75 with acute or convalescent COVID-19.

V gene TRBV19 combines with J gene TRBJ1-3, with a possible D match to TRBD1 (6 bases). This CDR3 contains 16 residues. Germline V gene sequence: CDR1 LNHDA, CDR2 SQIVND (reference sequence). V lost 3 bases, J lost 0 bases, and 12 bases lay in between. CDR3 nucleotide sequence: TGTGCCAGTAGTATCGGACAGTTAGTCTCTGGAAACACCATATATTTT. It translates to CASSIGQLVSGNTIYF. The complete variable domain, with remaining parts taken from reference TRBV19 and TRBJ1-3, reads DGGITQSPKYLFRKEGQNVTLSCEQNLNHDAMYWYRQDPGQGLRLIYYSQIVNDFQKGDIAEGYSVSREKKESFPLTVTSAQKNPTAFYLCASSIGQLVSGNTIYFGEGSWLTVV.

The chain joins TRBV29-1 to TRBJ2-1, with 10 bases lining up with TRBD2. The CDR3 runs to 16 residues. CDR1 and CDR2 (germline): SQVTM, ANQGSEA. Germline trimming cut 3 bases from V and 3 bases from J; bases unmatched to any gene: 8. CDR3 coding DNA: TGCAGCGTTGAGGTCGGGACTAGCGCGAACTACAATGAGCAGTTCTTC. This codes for CSVEVGTSANYNEQFF.

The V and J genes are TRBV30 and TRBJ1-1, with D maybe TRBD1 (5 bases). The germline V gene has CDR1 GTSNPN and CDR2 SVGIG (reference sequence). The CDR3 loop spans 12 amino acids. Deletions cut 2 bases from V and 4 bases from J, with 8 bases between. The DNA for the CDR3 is TGTGCCTGGAGTCCGGGGGGCACTGAAGCTTTCTTT. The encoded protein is CAWSPGGTEAFF.

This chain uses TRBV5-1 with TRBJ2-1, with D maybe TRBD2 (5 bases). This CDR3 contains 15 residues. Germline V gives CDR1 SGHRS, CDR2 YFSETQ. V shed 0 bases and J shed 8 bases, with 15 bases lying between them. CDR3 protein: CASSLDGPPRDEQFF. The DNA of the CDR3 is TGCGCCAGCAGCTTGGACGGCCCACCGCGGGATGAGCAGTTCTTC.

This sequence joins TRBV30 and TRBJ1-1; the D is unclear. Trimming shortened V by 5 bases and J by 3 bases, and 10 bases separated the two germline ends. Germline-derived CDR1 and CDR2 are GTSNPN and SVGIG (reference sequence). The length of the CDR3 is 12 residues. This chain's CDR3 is CAWEIGDTEAFF. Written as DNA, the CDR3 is TGTGCCTGGGAAATCGGGGACACTGAAGCTTTCTTT.

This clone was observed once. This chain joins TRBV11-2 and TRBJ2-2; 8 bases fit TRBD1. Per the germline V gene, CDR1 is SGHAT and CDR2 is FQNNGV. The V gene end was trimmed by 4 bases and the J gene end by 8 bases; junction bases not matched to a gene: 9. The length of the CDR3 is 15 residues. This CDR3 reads CASSYRDRPAGELFF. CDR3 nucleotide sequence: TGTGCCAGCAGCTACCGGGACAGGCCAGCTGGGGAGCTGTTTTTT.

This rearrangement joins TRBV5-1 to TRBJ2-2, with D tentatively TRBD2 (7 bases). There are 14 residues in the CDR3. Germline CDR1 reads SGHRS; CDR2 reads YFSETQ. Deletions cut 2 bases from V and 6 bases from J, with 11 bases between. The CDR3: CASSFGGRAGELFF. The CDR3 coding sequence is TGCGCCAGCAGCTTCGGGGGGCGGGCCGGGGAGCTGTTTTTT. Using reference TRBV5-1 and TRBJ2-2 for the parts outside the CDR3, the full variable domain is KAGVTQTPRYLIKTRGQQVTLSCSPISGHRSVSWYQQTPGQGLQFLFEYFSETQRNKGNFPGRFSGRQFSNSRSEMNVSTLELGDSALYLCASSFGGRAGELFFGEGSRLTVL.

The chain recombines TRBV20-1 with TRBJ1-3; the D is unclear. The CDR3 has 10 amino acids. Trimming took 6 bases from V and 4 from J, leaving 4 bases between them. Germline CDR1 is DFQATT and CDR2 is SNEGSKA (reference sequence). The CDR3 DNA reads TGCAGTGCCCTGGGAAACACCATATATTTT. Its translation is CSALGNTIYF.

CDR3 protein: CASSQGGNTEAFF. In DNA, the CDR3 is TGTGCCAGCAGCCAAGGAGGGAACACTGAAGCTTTCTTT. V and J are TRBV3-1 (or the pseudogene TRBV3-2) and TRBJ1-1; D ambiguous. The germline V and J ends were trimmed by 1 base and 1 base, with 4 bases remaining between them. The CDR3 spans 13 residues. CDR1 and CDR2 from the germline V gene are LGHDT and YNNKEL (reference sequence).

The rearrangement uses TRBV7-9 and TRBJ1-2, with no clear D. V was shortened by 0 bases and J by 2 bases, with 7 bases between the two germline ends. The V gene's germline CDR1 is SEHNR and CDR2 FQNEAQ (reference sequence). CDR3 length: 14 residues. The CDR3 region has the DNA TGTGCCAGCAGCTTAGCTGCGGGAAACTATGGCTACACCTTC. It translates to CASSLAAGNYGYTF.

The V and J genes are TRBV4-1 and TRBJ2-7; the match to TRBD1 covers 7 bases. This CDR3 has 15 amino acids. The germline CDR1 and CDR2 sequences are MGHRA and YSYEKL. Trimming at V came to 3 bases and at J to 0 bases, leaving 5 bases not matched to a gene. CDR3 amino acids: CASSQGTASSYEQYF. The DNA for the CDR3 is TGCGCCAGCAGCCAGGGGACAGCTAGCTCCTACGAGCAGTACTTC.

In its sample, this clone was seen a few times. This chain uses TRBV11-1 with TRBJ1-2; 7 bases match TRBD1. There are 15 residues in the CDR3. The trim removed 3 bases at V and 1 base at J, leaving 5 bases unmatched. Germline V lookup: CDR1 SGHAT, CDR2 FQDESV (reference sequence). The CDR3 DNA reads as TGTGCCAGCAGCTTTTACAGGGGAAATAACTATGGCTACACCTTC. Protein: CASSFYRGNNYGYTF.

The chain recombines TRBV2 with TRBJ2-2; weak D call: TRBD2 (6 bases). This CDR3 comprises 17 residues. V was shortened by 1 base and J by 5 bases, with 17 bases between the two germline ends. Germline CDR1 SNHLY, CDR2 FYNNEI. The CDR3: CASSEERPSVRTGELFF. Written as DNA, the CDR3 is TGTGCCAGCAGTGAAGAAAGGCCTAGCGTTCGGACCGGGGAGCTGTTTTTT.

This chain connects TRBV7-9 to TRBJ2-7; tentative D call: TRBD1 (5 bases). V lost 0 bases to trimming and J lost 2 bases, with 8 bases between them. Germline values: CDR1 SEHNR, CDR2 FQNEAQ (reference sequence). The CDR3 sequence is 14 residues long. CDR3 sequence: CASSLATGTYEQYF. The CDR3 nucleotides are TGTGCCAGCAGCTTAGCCACAGGAACCTACGAGCAGTACTTC.

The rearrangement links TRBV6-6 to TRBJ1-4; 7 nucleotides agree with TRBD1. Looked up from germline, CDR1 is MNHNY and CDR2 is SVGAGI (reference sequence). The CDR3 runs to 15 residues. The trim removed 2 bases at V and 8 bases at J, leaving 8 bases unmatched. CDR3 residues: CASSYPRQGGEKLFF. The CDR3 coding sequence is TGTGCCAGCAGTTACCCTAGACAGGGAGGCGAAAAACTGTTTTTT.

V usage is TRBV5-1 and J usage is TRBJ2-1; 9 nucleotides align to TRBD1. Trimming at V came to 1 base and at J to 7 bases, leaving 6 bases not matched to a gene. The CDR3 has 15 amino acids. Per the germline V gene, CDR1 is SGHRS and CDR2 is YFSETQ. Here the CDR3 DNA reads TGCGCCAGCAGCTTGACCACAGGGGGCATGAATGAGCAGTTCTTC. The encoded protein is CASSLTTGGMNEQFF.

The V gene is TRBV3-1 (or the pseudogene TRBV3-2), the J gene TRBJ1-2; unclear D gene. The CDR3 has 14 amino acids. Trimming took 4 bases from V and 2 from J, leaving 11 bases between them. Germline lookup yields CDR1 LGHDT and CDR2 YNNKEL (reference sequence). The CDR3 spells CASSRYPVNYGYTF. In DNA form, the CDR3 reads TGTGCCAGCAGCCGCTACCCTGTGAACTATGGCTACACCTTC.

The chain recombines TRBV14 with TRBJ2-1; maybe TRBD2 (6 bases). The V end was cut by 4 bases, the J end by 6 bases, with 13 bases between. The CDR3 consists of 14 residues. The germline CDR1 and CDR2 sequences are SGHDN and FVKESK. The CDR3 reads CASSPSPTSNEQFF. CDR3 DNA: TGTGCCAGCAGCCCGAGTCCGACTAGCAATGAGCAGTTCTTC.

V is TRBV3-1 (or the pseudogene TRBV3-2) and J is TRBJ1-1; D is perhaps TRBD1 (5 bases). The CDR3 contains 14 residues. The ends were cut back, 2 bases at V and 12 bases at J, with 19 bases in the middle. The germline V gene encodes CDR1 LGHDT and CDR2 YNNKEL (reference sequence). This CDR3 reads CASSQLQPEGETFF. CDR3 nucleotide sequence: TGTGCCAGCAGCCAATTACAGCCCGAAGGGGAAACTTTCTTT.

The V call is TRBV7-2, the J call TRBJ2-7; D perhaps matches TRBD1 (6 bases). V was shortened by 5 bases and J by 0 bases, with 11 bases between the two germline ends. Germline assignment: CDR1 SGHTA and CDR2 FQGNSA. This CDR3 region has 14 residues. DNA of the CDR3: TGTGCCAGCAGCCCACAGGGAAACTCCTACGAGCAGTACTTC. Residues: CASSPQGNSYEQYF.

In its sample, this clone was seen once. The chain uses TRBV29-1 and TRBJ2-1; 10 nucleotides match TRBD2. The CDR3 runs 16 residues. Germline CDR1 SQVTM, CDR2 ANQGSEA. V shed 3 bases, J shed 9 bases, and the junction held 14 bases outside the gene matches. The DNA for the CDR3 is TGCAGCGTTGACCAGCGGGAGGGCCTAATTACGAGTGAGCAGTTCTTC. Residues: CSVDQREGLITSEQFF.